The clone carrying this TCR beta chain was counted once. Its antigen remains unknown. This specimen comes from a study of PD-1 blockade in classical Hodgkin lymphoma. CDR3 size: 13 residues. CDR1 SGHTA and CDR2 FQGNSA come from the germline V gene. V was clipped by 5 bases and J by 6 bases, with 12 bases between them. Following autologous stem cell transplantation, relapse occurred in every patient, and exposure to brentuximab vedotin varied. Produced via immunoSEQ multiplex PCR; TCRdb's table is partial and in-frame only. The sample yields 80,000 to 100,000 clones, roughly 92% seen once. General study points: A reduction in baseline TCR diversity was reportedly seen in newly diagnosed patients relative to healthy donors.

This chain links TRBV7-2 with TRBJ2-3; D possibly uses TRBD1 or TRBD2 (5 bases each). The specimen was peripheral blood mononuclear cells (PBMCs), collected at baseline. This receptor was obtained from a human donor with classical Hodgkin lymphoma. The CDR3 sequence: CASSTPGADTQYF. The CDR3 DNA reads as TGTGCCAGCAGCACCCCCGGGGCCGATACGCAGTATTTT.